Below are 5 T cell receptor beta chains sequenced from a single sample in a study of tumor and adjacent non-tumor tissue in lung cancer. Three rounds of nested PCR, following a modified ARM-PCR protocol, produced the TCRbeta library. TCRdb ran MiXCR on the multiplex PCR reads and lists one entry per CDR3 protein. The table lists about 90,000 distinct CDR3 sequences, roughly 62% of them singletons. RNA was extracted from bulk tissue without any cell sorting. Sequencing was carried out using lung tumor tissue. The receptors stem from a man between 65 and 85 years old with non-small cell lung cancer.

This clonotype was recorded at least ten times. This chain links TRBV29-1 with TRBJ1-1; D call uncertain. The germline gives CDR1 SQVTM, CDR2 ANQGSEA. Deletions cut 0 bases from V and 6 bases from J, with 8 bases between. This CDR3 spans 12 amino acids. The CDR3 protein is CSVEEGFPEAFF. The DNA of the CDR3 is TGCAGCGTTGAAGAGGGATTCCCTGAAGCTTTCTTT.

In its sample, this clonotype was seen a few times. Possible read error: a much larger clone is one base away. This chain connects TRBV10-3 to TRBJ1-6, with D unresolved. CDR3 length equals 12 residues. Germline V gene sequence: CDR1 ENHRY, CDR2 SYGVKD. CDR3 residues: CAISEFNSPPHF. The CDR3 nucleotides are TGTGCCATCAGTGAGTTCAATTCACCCCCCCACTTT.

Concerning this clonotype itself: One end of the junction does not line up with germline, which may come from a read error. The V and J genes are TRBV11-3 and TRBJ2-2; D call uncertain. The CDR3 spans 13 residues. Germline CDR1 SGHNT, CDR2 YENEEA. Here the CDR3 DNA reads TGTGCAAGCAGTCCCTTGAGTACCGGGGAGCTGTTTTTT. This gives the protein CASSPLSTGELFF.

At least ten counts were recorded for this clonotype. The J gene is TRBJ1-5, the V gene TRBV12-3 or TRBV12-4; D uncertain. This CDR3 spans 14 amino acids. V gave up 6 bases and J gave up 7 bases, with 16 bases separating them. CDR3: CASSPASGRQPQHF. Written as DNA, the CDR3 is TGTGCCAGCAGCCCCGCCTCTGGACGACAGCCCCAGCATTTT.

The rearrangement links TRBV29-1 to TRBJ2-3, with TRBD2 as a possible D gene (6 bases). This CDR3 region has 13 residues. Germline-derived CDR1 and CDR2 are SQVTM and ANQGSEA. Trimming took off 7 bases at V and 2 bases at J, with 13 bases between the two ends. The DNA for the CDR3 is TGCAGCGGGAATAGCGGACCCACAGATACGCAGTATTTT. Translated: CSGNSGPTDTQYF.